These 21 T cell receptor beta chains originate from one sample sequenced in a study of glioma-infiltrating T cells (TCRdb year 2016). The sequencer was an Illumina MiSeq. TCR alpha and beta CDR3 regions were amplified with the iRepertoire nested amplicon-rescue multiplex PCR (arm-PCR) platform from RNA. In TCRdb, the public reads were trimmed at Q25 with fastp and aligned with MiXCR, with productive beta chains retained. Rows are unified per CDR3 protein, each entry keeping the most common DNA and genes. For this sample there are roughly 120,000 distinct CDR3 sequences; roughly 24% appear just once. The ten largest clonotypes hold around 15% of the sample. The sample consisted of glioma tissue, nonneoplastic brain tissue, or PBMCs (not recorded which). These receptors came from a human donor with low-grade glioma or glioblastoma, undergoing nonglioma brain surgery, or in good health (not recorded which).

The sample holds a few counts of this clonotype. The rearrangement joins TRBV29-1 to TRBJ1-1; D is perhaps TRBD1 (5 bases). The CDR3 length is 15 residues. CDR1 and CDR2 (germline): SQVTM, ANQGSEA. CDR3 bases: TGCAGGGCTGACCATAAGAGGGGCGCGGACACTGAAGCTTTCTTT. Encoded protein: CRADHKRGADTEAFF.

Concerning this clonotype: Given a much more abundant clone one base away, this may be a read error. The chain couples TRBV6-6 to TRBJ2-5, with D possibly TRBD1 on 6 matching bases. The CDR3 runs 15 residues. Trimming took off 0 bases at V and 3 bases at J, with 11 bases between the two ends. Per germline, CDR1 MNHNY and CDR2 SVGAGI (reference sequence). CDR3 DNA: TGTGCCAGCAGTTACTCACCGGGACAAAAAGAGACCCAGTACTTC. It yields the protein CASSYSPGQKETQYF.

V is TRBV3-1 and J is TRBJ2-3; possible D gene TRBD2, 5 bases. V shed 4 bases and J shed 7 bases, with 12 bases lying between them. The CDR3 length is 13 residues. CDR1 and CDR2 from the germline V gene are LGHDT and YNNKEL (reference sequence). The CDR3, as DNA: TGTGCCAGCAGCCCATCTCCGGGGAATACGCAGTATTTT. Protein: CASSPSPGNTQYF.

This clonotype was seen more than once but under ten times. One base away lies a much larger clone, so this may be a sequencing read error. The J gene is TRBJ2-7, the V gene TRBV6-2 or TRBV6-3; the D gene is possibly TRBD1 (6 bases). Germline lookup yields CDR1 MNHEY and CDR2 SVGEGT. This CDR3 is 12 amino acids long. The CDR3 coding sequence is TGTTCCAGCAGCCACGGACAGTACGAGCAGTACTTC. It translates to CSSSHGQYEQYF.

As for this clonotype: A junction boundary mismatches the germline segment, possibly from a read error. The V gene is TRBV11-2, the J gene TRBJ2-3; a weak D match, TRBD1 (6 bases). The CDR3 spans 15 residues. CDR1 and CDR2 (germline): SGHAT, FQNNGV. CDR3 nucleotides: TGTGCCAGCAGCCCAGGGGCATTAAGCACAGATGCGCAGTATTTT. This encodes CASSPGALSTDAQYF.

This clonotype was counted many times. This chain uses TRBV6-1 with TRBJ2-6, with D maybe TRBD1 (6 bases). Between the trimmed V and J ends, which lost 7 bases and 0 bases, there was a span of 16 bases. Germline loops: CDR1 MNHNS, CDR2 SASEGT. This CDR3 region has 17 residues. CDR3 nucleotides: TGTGCCAGCATCTCCGACAGGCTGTACTCTGGGGCCAACGTCCTGACTTTC. Protein product: CASISDRLYSGANVLTF.

This clonotype was counted ten times or more. The chain carries TRBV6-2 or TRBV6-3 and TRBJ2-1; 14 bases fit TRBD2. V lost 0 bases and J lost 9; bases outside the gene matches: 4. Germline lookup yields CDR1 MNHEY and CDR2 SVGEGT. The CDR3 loop spans 16 amino acids. This CDR3 reads CASSYSGLAGVAEQFF. The DNA of the CDR3 is TGTGCCAGCAGTTACTCGGGACTAGCGGGAGTTGCTGAGCAGTTCTTC.

This clonotype showed up just a few times. The chain combines TRBV18 with TRBJ2-7; possible D gene TRBD2, 5 bases. V was pared by 3 bases and J by 7 bases, with 13 bases between. Germline loops: CDR1 KGHSH, CDR2 LQKENI. The CDR3 consists of 13 residues. CDR3 loop: CASSPDLYEEQYF. DNA of the CDR3: TGTGCCAGCTCACCGGACTTATACGAGGAGCAGTACTTC.

Only a few counts were recorded for this clonotype. A clone one base away is much larger, so this may be a read error. V gene TRBV24-1 combines with J gene TRBJ2-7, with D perhaps TRBD1 (5 bases). The CDR3 has 15 amino acids. Germline lookup yields CDR1 KGHDR and CDR2 SFDVKD. Trimming removed 4 bases at V and 0 bases at J, with 12 bases between. CDR3 sequence reads: CATSDLTVSSYEQYF. CDR3 bases: TGTGCCACCAGTGACCTGACAGTGAGCTCCTACGAGCAGTACTTC.

Comment on this clonotype: Given a much more abundant clone one base away, this may be a read error. The chain is built from TRBV27 and TRBJ2-7; unclear D gene. Trimming took off 3 bases at V and 6 bases at J, with 9 bases between the two ends. Germline V CDR1 and CDR2: MNHEY, SMNVEV (reference sequence). The CDR3 totals 12 residues. The CDR3 coding sequence is TGTGCCAGCAGTTTCCGGCCTGGCGAGCAGTACTTC. Its protein is CASSFRPGEQYF.

The chain employs TRBV6-1 and TRBJ2-1, with 8 bases that match TRBD1. CDR3 length equals 15 residues. Germline CDR1 and CDR2: MNHNS and SASEGT. The junction had 8 bases not matched to a gene; V was cut back by 5 bases and J by 5 bases. The CDR3 loop reads CASSYEATGDNEQFF. DNA for the CDR3: TGTGCCAGCAGTTATGAGGCGACAGGGGACAATGAGCAGTTCTTC.

This clonotype has a count of ten or more. The rearrangement links TRBV6-1 to TRBJ2-7, with 10 nucleotides matching TRBD1. Germline loops: CDR1 MNHNS, CDR2 SASEGT. CDR3 length: 13 amino acids. After removal of 9 bases from V and 4 bases from J, the junction contained 6 bases not matched to a gene. The CDR3 DNA follows: TGTGCCAGTCCGGGACAGGGGATTTACGAGCAGTACTTC. Its translation: CASPGQGIYEQYF.

This clonotype showed up just a few times. V and J are TRBV18 and TRBJ1-1, with D perhaps matching TRBD1 (6 bases). The CDR3 runs to 21 residues. Looked up from germline, CDR1 is KGHSH and CDR2 is LQKENI. Trimming took 1 base from V and 3 from J, leaving 30 bases between them. CDR3 sequence: CASSPRGITGWYTRLDTEAFF. In DNA, the CDR3 is TGTGCCAGCTCACCACGCGGAATCACAGGGTGGTATACCCGCCTGGACACTGAAGCTTTCTTT.

Only a few counts were recorded for this clonotype. CDR3 sequence (DNA): TGTGCCAGCTCACCATCCAGCGACGAGCAGTACTTC. It encodes CASSPSSDEQYF. The chain uses TRBV18 and TRBJ2-7; no firm D call. The length of the CDR3 is 12 residues. The germline gives CDR1 KGHSH, CDR2 LQKENI. The V gene lost 2 bases and the J gene lost 5 bases, with 7 bases spanning the gap.

This clonotype was observed at least ten times. The chain carries TRBV28 and TRBJ2-5; weak D call: TRBD2 (5 bases). Trimming removed 6 bases from V and 7 bases from J, with 12 bases in between. The CDR3 has 12 amino acids. The germline gives CDR1 MDHEN, CDR2 SYDVKM. In DNA form, the CDR3 reads TGTGCCAGCAGCCGACCGGGGAGGACCCAGTACTTC. This gives the protein CASSRPGRTQYF.

This clonotype appeared many times. Written as DNA, the CDR3 is TGTGCCAGCAGTTACACGGGCAATCAGCCCCAGCATTTT. Translating it yields CASSYTGNQPQHF. The chain uses TRBV12-3 or TRBV12-4 and TRBJ1-5; D is ambiguous. Between the trimmed V and J ends, which lost 4 bases and 2 bases, there was a span of 6 bases. The CDR3 spans 13 residues.

This clonotype was counted at least ten times. The genes are TRBV4-1 and TRBJ2-4; perhaps D is TRBD1 or TRBD2 (5 bases each). The V gene lost 1 base and the J gene lost 5 bases, with 9 bases spanning the gap. The CDR3 runs 14 residues. The V gene's germline CDR1 is MGHRA and CDR2 YSYEKL. The CDR3 DNA follows: TGCGCCAGCAGCCAAGCGGGACGGGAAAACATTCAGTACTTC. This sequence encodes CASSQAGRENIQYF.

Concerning this clonotype: This could be a read error, since a much larger clone is one nucleotide away. The rearrangement links TRBV27 to TRBJ2-5; TRBD1 or TRBD2 may be the D gene (6 bases each). There are 14 residues in the CDR3. CDR1 MNHEY and CDR2 SMNVEV come from the germline V gene (reference sequence). CDR3 region: CVSKTRGGQETQYF. The CDR3 DNA is TGTGTCAGCAAAACCCGAGGGGGGCAAGAGACCCAGTACTTC.

This clonotype was seen ten or more times. The chain uses TRBV18 and TRBJ1-5; D call uncertain. Germline CDR1 and CDR2: KGHSH and LQKENI. The CDR3 spans 8 residues. V dropped 10 bases and J dropped 5 bases, with 0 bases sitting between them. In DNA, the CDR3 is TGTGCCAATCAGCCCCAGCATTTT. It specifies CANQPQHF.

This clonotype was seen repeatedly, ten times or more. The chain recombines TRBV6-6 with TRBJ2-5; 8 bases map to TRBD1. The CDR3 is 16 amino acids. Germline trimming cut 2 bases from V and 4 bases from J; bases unmatched to any gene: 9. Germline-derived CDR1 and CDR2 are MNHNY and SVGAGI (reference sequence). This CDR3 is CASSYGTGTPSETQYF. The CDR3 coding sequence is TGTGCCAGCAGTTACGGGACAGGAACTCCGTCAGAGACCCAGTACTTC.

This clonotype occurred once. A much larger clone differs by one base, so this may be a read error. The genes are TRBV4-1 and TRBJ1-5; perhaps TRBD1 as D (6 bases). The CDR3 is 16 amino acids. In germline, CDR1 is MGHRA, CDR2 YSYEKL. With 6 bases removed from V and 7 bases from J, the gap between germline ends came to 22 bases. The CDR3 DNA reads as TGCGCCAGCAGACCCACTCCCGTGGGGGGGCAACAGCCCCAGCATTTT. Its translation: CASRPTPVGGQQPQHF.